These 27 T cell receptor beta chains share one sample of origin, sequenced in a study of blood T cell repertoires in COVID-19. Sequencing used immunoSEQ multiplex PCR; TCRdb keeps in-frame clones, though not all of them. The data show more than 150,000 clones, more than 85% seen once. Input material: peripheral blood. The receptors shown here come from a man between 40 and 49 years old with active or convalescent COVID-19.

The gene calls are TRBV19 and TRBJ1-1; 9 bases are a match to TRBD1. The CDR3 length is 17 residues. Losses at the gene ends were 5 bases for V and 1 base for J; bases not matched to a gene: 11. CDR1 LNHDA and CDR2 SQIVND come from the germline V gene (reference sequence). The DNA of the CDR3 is TGTGCCAGTAGTTCTGGACAGGGGAAAAACGCGAACACTGAAGCTTTCTTT. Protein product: CASSSGQGKNANTEAFF.

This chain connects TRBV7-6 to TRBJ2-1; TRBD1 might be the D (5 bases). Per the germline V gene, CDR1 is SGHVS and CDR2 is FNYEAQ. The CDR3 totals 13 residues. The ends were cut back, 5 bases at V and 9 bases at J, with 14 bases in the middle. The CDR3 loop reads CASSKDRGPEQFF. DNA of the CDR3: TGTGCCAGCAGCAAAGACAGAGGACCTGAGCAGTTCTTC.

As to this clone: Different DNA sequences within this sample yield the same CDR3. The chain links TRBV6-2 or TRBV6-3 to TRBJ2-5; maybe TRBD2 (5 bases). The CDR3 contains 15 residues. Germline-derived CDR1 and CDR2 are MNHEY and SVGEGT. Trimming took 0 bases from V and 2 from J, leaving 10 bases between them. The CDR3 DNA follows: TGTGCCAGCAGTTACTCGATAGGAGGTCAAGAGACCCAGTACTTC. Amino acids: CASSYSIGGQETQYF.

This CDR3 is CASSLGGGRAYEQYF. CDR3 in DNA: TGTGCCAGCAGCTTGGGGGGAGGCAGGGCGTACGAGCAGTACTTC. V usage is TRBV5-5 and J usage is TRBJ2-7; D is perhaps TRBD2 (6 bases). Between the trimmed V and J ends, which lost 0 bases and 4 bases, there was a span of 14 bases. The CDR3 is 15 amino acids. From germline, CDR1 is SGHKS and CDR2 YYEKEE (reference sequence).

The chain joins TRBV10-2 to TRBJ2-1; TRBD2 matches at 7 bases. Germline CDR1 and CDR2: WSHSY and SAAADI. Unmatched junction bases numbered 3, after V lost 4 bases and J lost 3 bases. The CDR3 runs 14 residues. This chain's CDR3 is CASSGTSNYNEQFF. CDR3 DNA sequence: TGCGCCAGCAGTGGGACTAGTAACTACAATGAGCAGTTCTTC.

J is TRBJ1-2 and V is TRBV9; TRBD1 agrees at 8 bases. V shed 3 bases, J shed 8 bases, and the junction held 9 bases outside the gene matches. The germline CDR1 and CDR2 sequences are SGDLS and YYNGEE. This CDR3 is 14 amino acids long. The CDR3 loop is CASSADRGGGGYTF. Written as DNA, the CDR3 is TGTGCCAGCAGCGCAGACAGGGGAGGAGGGGGCTACACCTTC.

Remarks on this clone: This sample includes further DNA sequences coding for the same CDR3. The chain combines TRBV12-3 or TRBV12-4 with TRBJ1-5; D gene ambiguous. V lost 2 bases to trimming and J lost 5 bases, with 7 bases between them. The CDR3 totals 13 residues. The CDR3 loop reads CASSLSGDQPQHF. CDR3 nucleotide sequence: TGTGCCAGCAGTTTATCGGGAGATCAGCCCCAGCATTTT.

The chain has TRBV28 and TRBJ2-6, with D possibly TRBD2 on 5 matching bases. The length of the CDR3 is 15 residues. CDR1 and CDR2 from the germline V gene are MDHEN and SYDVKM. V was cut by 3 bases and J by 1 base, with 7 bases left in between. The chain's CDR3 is CASSFGISGANVLTF. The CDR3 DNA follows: TGTGCCAGCAGTTTCGGGATTTCTGGGGCCAACGTCCTGACTTTC.

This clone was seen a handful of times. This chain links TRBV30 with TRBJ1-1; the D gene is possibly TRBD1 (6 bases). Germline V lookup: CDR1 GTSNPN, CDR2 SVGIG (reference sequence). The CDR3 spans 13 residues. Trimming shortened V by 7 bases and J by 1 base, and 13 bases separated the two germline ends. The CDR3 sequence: CASQRGGNTEAFF. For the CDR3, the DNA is TGTGCCTCCCAGAGGGGGGGGAACACTGAAGCTTTCTTT. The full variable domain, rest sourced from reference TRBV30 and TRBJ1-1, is SQTIHQWPATLVQPVGSPLSLECTVEGTSNPNLYWYRQAAGRGLQLLFYSVGIGQISSEVPQNLSASRPQDRQFILSSKKLLLSDSGFYLCASQRGGNTEAFFGQGTRLTVV.

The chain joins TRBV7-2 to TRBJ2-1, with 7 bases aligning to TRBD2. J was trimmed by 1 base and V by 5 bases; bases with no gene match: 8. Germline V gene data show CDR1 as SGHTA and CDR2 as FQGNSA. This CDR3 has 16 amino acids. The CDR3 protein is CASSGERGTSYNEQFF. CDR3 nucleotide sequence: TGTGCCAGCAGCGGCGAGCGGGGAACATCCTACAATGAGCAGTTCTTC.

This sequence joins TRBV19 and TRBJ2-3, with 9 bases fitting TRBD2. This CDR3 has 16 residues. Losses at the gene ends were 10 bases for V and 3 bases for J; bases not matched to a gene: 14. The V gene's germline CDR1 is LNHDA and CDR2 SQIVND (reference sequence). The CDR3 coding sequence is TGTGCCATCGGCGGGGGGCAGCGGGGGGCGACAGATACGCAGTATTTT. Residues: CAIGGGQRGATDTQYF. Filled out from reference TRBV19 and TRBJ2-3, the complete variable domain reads DGGITQSPKYLFRKEGQNVTLSCEQNLNHDAMYWYRQDPGQGLRLIYYSQIVNDFQKGDIAEGYSVSREKKESFPLTVTSAQKNPTAFYLCAIGGGQRGATDTQYFGPGTRLTVL.

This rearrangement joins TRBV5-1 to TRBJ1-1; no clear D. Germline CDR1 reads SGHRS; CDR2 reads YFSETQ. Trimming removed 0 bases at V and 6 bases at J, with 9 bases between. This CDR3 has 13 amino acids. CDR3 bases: TGCGCCAGCAGCTTGGATCTGGGCGCTGAAGCTTTCTTT. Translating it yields CASSLDLGAEAFF.

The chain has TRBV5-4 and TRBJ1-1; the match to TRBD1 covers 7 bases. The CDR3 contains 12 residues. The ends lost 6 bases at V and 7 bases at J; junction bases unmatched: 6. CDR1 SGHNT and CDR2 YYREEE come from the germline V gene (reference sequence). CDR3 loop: CASTGQSLEAFF. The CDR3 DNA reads TGTGCCAGCACGGGACAGAGTCTTGAAGCTTTCTTT.

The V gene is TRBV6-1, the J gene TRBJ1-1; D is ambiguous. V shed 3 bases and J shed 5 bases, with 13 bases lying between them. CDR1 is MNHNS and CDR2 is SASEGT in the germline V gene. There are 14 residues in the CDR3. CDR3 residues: CASSDSGRGTEAFF. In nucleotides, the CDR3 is TGTGCCAGCAGTGATTCCGGACGAGGGACTGAAGCTTTCTTT.

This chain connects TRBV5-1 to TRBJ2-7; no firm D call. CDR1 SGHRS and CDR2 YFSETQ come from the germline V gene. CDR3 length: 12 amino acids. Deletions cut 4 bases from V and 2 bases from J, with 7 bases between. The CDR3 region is CASSGGAYEQYF. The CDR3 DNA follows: TGCGCCAGCAGCGGCGGCGCCTACGAGCAGTACTTC.

Here the CDR3 reads CATSDGTSGGVYEQYF. As DNA, the CDR3 is TGTGCCACCAGTGATGGGACTAGCGGGGGGGTTTACGAGCAGTACTTC. The chain has TRBV24-1 and TRBJ2-7, with 16 nucleotides matching TRBD2. Germline V gene sequence: CDR1 KGHDR, CDR2 SFDVKD. The CDR3 extends over 16 amino acids. The trim removed 3 bases at V and 4 bases at J, leaving 2 bases unmatched.

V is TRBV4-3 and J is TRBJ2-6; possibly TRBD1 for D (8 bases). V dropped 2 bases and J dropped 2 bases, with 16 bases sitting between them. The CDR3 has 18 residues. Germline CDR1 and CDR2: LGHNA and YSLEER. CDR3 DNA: TGCGCCAGCAGCCAACAGAGGACAGGGAGGGCTGGGGCCAACGTCCTGACTTTC. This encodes CASSQQRTGRAGANVLTF.

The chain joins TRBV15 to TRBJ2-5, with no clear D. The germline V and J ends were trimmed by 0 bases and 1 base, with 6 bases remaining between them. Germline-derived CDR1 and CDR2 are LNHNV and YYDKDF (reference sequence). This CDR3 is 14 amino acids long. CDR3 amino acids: CATSRDTVQETQYF. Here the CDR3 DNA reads TGTGCCACCAGCAGAGATACAGTCCAAGAGACCCAGTACTTC. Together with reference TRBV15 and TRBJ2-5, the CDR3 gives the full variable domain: DAMVIQNPRYQVTQFGKPVTLSCSQTLNHNVMYWYQQKSSQAPKLLFHYYDKDFNNEADTPDNFQSRRPNTSFCFLDIRSPGLGDTAMYLCATSRDTVQETQYFGPGTRLLVL.

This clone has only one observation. The DNA for the CDR3 is TGTGCCAGCAGCCAAGTTCCGGGGCTAGGGACAGGCAACGACAATGAGCAGTTCTTC. Amino acid sequence: CASSQVPGLGTGNDNEQFF. The chain is built from TRBV4-2 and TRBJ2-1, with 8 bases lining up with TRBD1. The V gene's germline CDR1 is LGHNA and CDR2 YNFKEQ. The V gene end was trimmed by 1 base and the J gene end by 5 bases; junction bases not matched to a gene: 16. The CDR3 is 19 amino acids.

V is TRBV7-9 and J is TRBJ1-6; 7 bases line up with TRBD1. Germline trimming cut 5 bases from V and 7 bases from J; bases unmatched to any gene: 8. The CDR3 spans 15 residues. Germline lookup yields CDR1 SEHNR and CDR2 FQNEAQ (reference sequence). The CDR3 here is CASSLRTGGNSPLHF. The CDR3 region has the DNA TGTGCCAGCAGCCTAAGGACAGGCGGGAATTCACCCCTCCACTTT.

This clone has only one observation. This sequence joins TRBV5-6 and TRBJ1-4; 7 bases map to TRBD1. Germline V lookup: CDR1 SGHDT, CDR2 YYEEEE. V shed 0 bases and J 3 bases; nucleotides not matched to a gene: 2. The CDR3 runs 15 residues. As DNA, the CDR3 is TGTGCCAGCAGCTTGGGACAGGGAGCTAATGAAAAACTGTTTTTT. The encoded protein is CASSLGQGANEKLFF.

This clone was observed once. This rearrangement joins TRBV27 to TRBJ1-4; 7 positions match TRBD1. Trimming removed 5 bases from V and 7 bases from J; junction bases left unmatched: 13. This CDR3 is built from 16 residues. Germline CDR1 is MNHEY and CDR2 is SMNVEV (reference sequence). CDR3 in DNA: TGTGCCAGCAGTCAGATCGCAGGGGGGCCGTTTGAAAAACTGTTTTTT. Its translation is CASSQIAGGPFEKLFF.

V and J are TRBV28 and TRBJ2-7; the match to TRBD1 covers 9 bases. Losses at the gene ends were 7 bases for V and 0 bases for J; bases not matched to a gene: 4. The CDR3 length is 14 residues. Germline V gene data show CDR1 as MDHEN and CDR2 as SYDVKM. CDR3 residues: CASNEQGASYEQYF. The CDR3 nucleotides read TGTGCCAGCAATGAACAGGGGGCCTCCTACGAGCAGTACTTC.

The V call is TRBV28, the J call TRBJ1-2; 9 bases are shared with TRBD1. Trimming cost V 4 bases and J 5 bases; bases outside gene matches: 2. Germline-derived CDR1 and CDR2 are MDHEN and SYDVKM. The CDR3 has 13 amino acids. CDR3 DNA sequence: TGTGCCAGCAGTTCGACAGGGGGGTATGGCTACACCTTC. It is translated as CASSSTGGYGYTF.

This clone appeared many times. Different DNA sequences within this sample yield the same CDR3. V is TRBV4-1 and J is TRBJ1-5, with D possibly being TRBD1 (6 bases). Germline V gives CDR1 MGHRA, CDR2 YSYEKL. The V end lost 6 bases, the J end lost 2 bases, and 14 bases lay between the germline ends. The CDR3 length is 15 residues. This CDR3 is CASSQQGGGNQPQHF. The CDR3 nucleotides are TGCGCCAGCAGTCAACAGGGCGGTGGCAATCAGCCCCAGCATTTT.

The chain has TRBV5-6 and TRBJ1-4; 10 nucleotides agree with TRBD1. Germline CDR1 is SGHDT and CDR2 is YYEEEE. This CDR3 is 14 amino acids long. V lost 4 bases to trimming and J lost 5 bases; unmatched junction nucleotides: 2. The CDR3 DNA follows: TGTGCCAGCAGCCTGGGACAGGGGAATGAAAAACTGTTTTTT. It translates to CASSLGQGNEKLFF. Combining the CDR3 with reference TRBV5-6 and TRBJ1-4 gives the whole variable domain DAGVTQSPTHLIKTRGQQVTLRCSPKSGHDTVSWYQQALGQGPQFIFQYYEEEERQRGNFPDRFSGHQFPNYSSELNVNALLLGDSALYLCASSLGQGNEKLFFGSGTQLSVL.

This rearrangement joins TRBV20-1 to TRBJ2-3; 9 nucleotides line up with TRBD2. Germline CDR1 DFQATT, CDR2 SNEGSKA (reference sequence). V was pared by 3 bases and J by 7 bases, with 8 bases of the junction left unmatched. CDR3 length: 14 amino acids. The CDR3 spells CSASGLAGTNTQYF. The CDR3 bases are TGCAGTGCTAGTGGGCTAGCGGGGACTAATACGCAGTATTTT.